This T cell receptor (beta chain) was found in a study of OX40 agonist ivuxolimab in advanced cancers. Some background on the complete study: Ivuxolimab, which targeted the costimulatory receptor OX40 (CD134), was an agonistic, fully human IgG2 monoclonal antibody. Intravenous ivuxolimab was administered to patients every 2 weeks at six dose levels: 0.01, 0.1, 0.3, 1.5, 3 and 10 mg/kg. A male proportion of 82.7% and a mean age of approximately 55 years, ranging from roughly 23 to 85, were recorded for the dose-escalation cohort. Partial responses occurred in three dose-escalation patients: two with cutaneous melanoma and one with hepatocellular carcinoma. Among the roughly 52 dose-escalation patients, about 20 had hepatocellular carcinoma, roughly 15 melanoma, 9 renal cell carcinoma and 9 head and neck cancer. Prior anti-PD-1, anti-PD-L1 or anti-CTLA-4 therapy was permitted, and about two fifths of dose-escalation patients had received checkpoint inhibitors. The monotherapy dose-escalation portion (N = 52 patients) of the phase I ivuxolimab trial is reported in the paper. Peripheral TCRbeta sequencing was intended to test whether TCR sequence diversity was altered and clonal T-cell expansion was caused by ivuxolimab.

For sequencing of the TCRbeta CDR3 region, genomic DNA was extracted from the sorted cells. The immunoSEQ Assay was used for sequencing of TCRbeta CDR3 regions. The table comes from immuneACCESS by way of TCRdb, which keeps in-frame sequences with V and J called. Part of the clones is missing from these tables; in studies checked, under half for an unresolved V gene and the rest for unknown reasons. The sample table records roughly 80,000 clones; 84% of these occur just once. Of the sample, under 8.5% falls within the top ten clones. Note on this clone: Its recognized antigen is unknown. Base qualities are not provided; no much larger clone lies one nucleotide away.

Study-wide conclusions, independent of this receptor: Which antigens the clonally expanded peripheral T cells were specific for was not determined. On average, CD8+ T cells showed more expanded clones than CD4+ T cells after ivuxolimab. In the 0.1-3.0 mg/kg groups, partial responders were among the patients with the lowest normalized peripheral clonal expansion, particularly in CD8+ T cells. Clonal expansion of both CD4+ and CD8+ blood T cells was observed from baseline to week 6 at doses 0.1 to 3.0 mg/kg. Low levels of normalized T-cell clonal expansion were also shown by some nonresponding patients.

The CDR3 contains 13 residues, cysteine and phenylalanine counted. Kept here is only the CDR3 DNA, which spans 39 bases and is read in frame from base 1. The germline V gene (reference sequence) sets CDR1 to MNHEY and CDR2 to SMNVEV. The V end loses 2 bases and the J end loses 9 bases, and a stretch of 11 bases separates them. Patients with autoimmune disease history or receiving systemic immunosuppression were excluded from the trial. In every dose cohort, peripheral blood was drawn for TCR sequencing at baseline, cycle 4 day 1, and cycle 7 day 1. Samples were obtained from an open-label, multicenter, first-in-human phase I dose-escalation trial of ivuxolimab. Adults with locally advanced or metastatic head and neck squamous cell, hepatocellular, melanoma or renal cell carcinoma were enrolled in the trial. Before TCR sequencing, CD4+ T cells and CD8+ T cells from peripheral blood were sorted into separate populations.

The chain employs TRBV27 and TRBJ2-1; tentative D gene TRBD1, with 5 bases matching. The TCR comes from an adult with an advanced solid tumor such as melanoma, head and neck, liver or kidney cancer. The sample in question was CD4+ or CD8+ T cells sorted from blood, obtained in a trial of the OX40 agonist ivuxolimab. CDR3 region: CASSLRPDSEQFF. The nucleotide sequence is given as TGTGCCAGCAGTTTACGGCCTGACAGTGAGCAGTTCTTC.